The text below deals with one T cell receptor (beta chain). Its antigen is currently unknown. This record comes from a study of vaccination effects on CD4 cells after COVID-19. Study-level results: Marked clonal contraction of both clone types appeared late after vaccination.

Measured with immunoSEQ multiplex PCR; TCRdb has only the in-frame clones, and not every one. This sample yields approximately 26,000 clones, of which around 79% are seen a single time; roughly a tenth belongs to the top ten. Trimming took off 7 bases at V and 9 bases at J, with 10 bases between the two ends. The CDR3 length is 12 residues. Germline V CDR1 and CDR2: LNHDA, SQIVND (reference sequence). The ViraFEST assay expanded antigen-specific CD4+ T cells with viral peptide pools before sequencing. The culture ran for around nine days before CD4+ T cells were isolated. Each participant was administered two doses of either the BNT162b2 or the mRNA-1273 vaccine. Neither prior SARS-CoV-2 infection nor positive nucleocapsid antibodies were present in the vaccine recipients.

This chain connects TRBV19 to TRBJ1-6, with D unresolved. The source of this sequence is a human donor who received a COVID-19 vaccine. Sequenced material: CD4+ T cells from PBMCs cultured with HCoV-NL63 spike peptides, taken after COVID-19 vaccination. For the CDR3, the DNA is TGTGCCAGTAATGACGGATCTTCACCCCTCCACTTT. This encodes CASNDGSSPLHF.